These 29 T cell receptor beta chains came from one sample sequenced in a study of technical replicates of blood from several donors. Only in-frame clones appear in the TCRdb table, and some are missing; sequencing was by immunoSEQ multiplex PCR. The sample yields 55,000 to 80,000 clones, around 97% seen once. Sequenced: T cells isolated from PBMCs. These receptors were obtained from a human donor in good health.

V and J are TRBV4-1 and TRBJ2-1; the D gene is possibly TRBD1 (6 bases). Between the trimmed V and J ends, which lost 4 bases and 9 bases, there was a span of 22 bases. CDR3 length: 16 amino acids. CDR1 MGHRA and CDR2 YSYEKL come from the germline V gene. The CDR3 region is CASSRTRDGDIVEQFF. CDR3 in DNA: TGCGCCAGCAGCCGCACCCGGGACGGGGACATAGTTGAGCAGTTCTTC.

The chain employs TRBV4-1 and TRBJ2-4; tentative D call: TRBD2 (5 bases). Trimming stripped 3 bases from V and 10 bases from J, with 19 bases between. Per germline, CDR1 MGHRA and CDR2 YSYEKL. The CDR3 consists of 15 residues. The CDR3, as DNA: TGCGCCAGCAGCCAGACTGAATATGGGAGAGGGATTCAGTACTTC. Encoded protein: CASSQTEYGRGIQYF.

As DNA, the CDR3 is TGCGCCAGCAGCCTCCCAATCGGGGGGGGCGAGCAGTTCTTC. This codes for CASSLPIGGGEQFF. The chain recombines TRBV4-1 with TRBJ2-1, with TRBD2 identical over 8 bases. Germline V lookup: CDR1 MGHRA, CDR2 YSYEKL. CDR3 length: 14 residues. V was pared by 4 bases and J by 10 bases, with 9 bases of the junction left unmatched.

The chain is built from TRBV15 and TRBJ1-4; unclear D gene. This CDR3 has 13 amino acids. V lost 6 bases, J lost 5 bases, and 10 bases lay in between. CDR1 and CDR2 (germline): LNHNV, YYDKDF (reference sequence). Here the CDR3 DNA reads TGTGCCACCAGTATGGCCGGGAATGAAAAACTGTTTTTT. Its translation: CATSMAGNEKLFF.

The chain recombines TRBV6-6 with TRBJ1-1; 8 bases are a match to TRBD1. The junction had 7 bases not matched to a gene; V was cut back by 6 bases and J by 4 bases. CDR1 and CDR2 (germline): MNHNY, SVGAGI (reference sequence). This CDR3 comprises 14 residues. The CDR3 DNA follows: TGTGCCAGCAGAAGGACAGGGCTCGTCACTGAAGCTTTCTTT. Translated: CASRRTGLVTEAFF.

This clone appeared once. V and J are TRBV5-1 and TRBJ2-6; TRBD1 agrees at 8 bases. Germline V gene data show CDR1 as SGHRS and CDR2 as YFSETQ. This CDR3 comprises 17 residues. V lost 4 bases, J lost 0 bases, and 6 bases stayed unmatched. Written as DNA, the CDR3 is TGCGCCAGCAGCCAGGACAGGGCCATCTCTGGGGCCAACGTCCTGACTTTC. This sequence encodes CASSQDRAISGANVLTF.

The chain uses TRBV5-1 and TRBJ2-3; tentatively, D is TRBD1 (6 bases). Trimming cost V 2 bases and J 1 base, with 11 bases left between them. The CDR3 spans 15 residues. Germline-derived CDR1 and CDR2 are SGHRS and YFSETQ. This chain's CDR3 is CASSFQGYRTDTQYF. The CDR3 coding sequence is TGCGCCAGCAGCTTCCAGGGGTACCGCACAGATACGCAGTATTTT. Full variable domain (remainder filled in from reference TRBV5-1 and TRBJ2-3): KAGVTQTPRYLIKTRGQQVTLSCSPISGHRSVSWYQQTPGQGLQFLFEYFSETQRNKGNFPGRFSGRQFSNSRSEMNVSTLELGDSALYLCASSFQGYRTDTQYFGPGTRLTVL.

The chain is built from TRBV6-5 and TRBJ1-6; weak D call: TRBD1 (6 bases). The CDR3 sequence is 12 residues long. The V gene's germline CDR1 is MNHEY and CDR2 SVGAGI. Trimming took off 8 bases at V and 14 bases at J, with 16 bases between the two ends. The CDR3 sequence is CASGYYRETLHF. DNA for the CDR3: TGTGCCAGCGGGTACTACAGGGAGACCCTCCACTTT.

The rearrangement joins TRBV7-9 to TRBJ1-3; D unclear. The germline gives CDR1 SEHNR, CDR2 FQNEAQ (reference sequence). V was clipped by 5 bases and J by 5 bases, with 16 bases between them. The CDR3 contains 15 residues. The CDR3 here is CASSNLEGLRNTIYF. The CDR3 region has the DNA TGTGCCAGCAGCAATCTAGAGGGTCTTAGAAACACCATATATTTT.

This chain joins TRBV6-5 and TRBJ1-5, with TRBD1 matching over 7 bases. Trimming removed 6 bases from V and 4 bases from J; junction bases left unmatched: 3. This CDR3 comprises 13 residues. The germline V gene has CDR1 MNHEY and CDR2 SVGAGI. The CDR3, as DNA: TGTGCCAGCAGCTGGGGACAGAATCAGCCCCAGCATTTT. As protein: CASSWGQNQPQHF.

The chain links TRBV19 to TRBJ1-5; 10 bases fit TRBD1. CDR3 length: 15 residues. Germline CDR1 LNHDA, CDR2 SQIVND (reference sequence). Trimming cost V 6 bases and J 3 bases; bases outside gene matches: 5. The CDR3 spells CASSVGTGVNQPQHF. CDR3 DNA sequence: TGTGCCAGTAGCGTCGGGACAGGGGTCAATCAGCCCCAGCATTTT.

V gene TRBV2 combines with J gene TRBJ2-5, with unresolved D. The germline CDR1 and CDR2 sequences are SNHLY and FYNNEI. V lost 8 bases, J lost 0 bases, and 13 bases lay in between. The CDR3 totals 14 residues. The CDR3 sequence is CASSAQAYQETQYF. For the CDR3, the DNA is TGTGCCAGCTCAGCCCAGGCGTACCAAGAGACCCAGTACTTC.

This sequence joins TRBV7-8 and TRBJ2-7; tentatively, D is TRBD1 (5 bases). CDR3 length: 13 residues. Per germline, CDR1 SGHVS and CDR2 FQNEAQ. V lost 5 bases to trimming and J lost 1 base, with 9 bases between them. CDR3 sequence (DNA): TGTGCCAGCAGCCCCGACAGATCCTACGAGCAGTACTTC. Amino acids: CASSPDRSYEQYF.

Worth noting for this clone: A junction end diverges from the germline sequence, so it may reflect a read error. V gene TRBV5-4 combines with J gene TRBJ1-4; D gene ambiguous. Looked up from germline, CDR1 is SGHNT and CDR2 is YYREEE (reference sequence). The CDR3 is 13 residues long. CDR3 DNA sequence: TGTGCCAGCAGTTCCCGAACTCATGAAAAACTGTTTTTT. Amino acids: CASSSRTHEKLFF.

The chain uses TRBV7-2 and TRBJ2-7; possible D gene TRBD1, 6 bases. CDR3 length: 14 amino acids. V shed 5 bases and J shed 1 base, with 12 bases lying between them. Per germline, CDR1 SGHTA and CDR2 FQGNSA. The DNA of the CDR3 is TGTGCCAGCAGCCCGAGGACAGTATCCTACGAGCAGTACTTC. Translating gives CASSPRTVSYEQYF.

This chain connects TRBV5-1 to TRBJ2-1, with D perhaps TRBD1 (5 bases). Germline V gene data show CDR1 as SGHRS and CDR2 as YFSETQ. Trimming stripped 2 bases from V and 9 bases from J, with 9 bases between. This CDR3 is built from 12 residues. The CDR3: CASSFTGVEQFF. The CDR3 DNA reads TGCGCCAGCAGCTTTACAGGCGTTGAGCAGTTCTTC.

J is TRBJ2-1 and V is TRBV10-2, with TRBD2 matching over 10 bases. Germline loops: CDR1 WSHSY, CDR2 SAAADI. This CDR3 is built from 15 residues. The V gene end was trimmed by 6 bases and the J gene end by 8 bases; junction bases not matched to a gene: 10. Here the CDR3 DNA reads TGCGCCAGCAGCCCCTCCCAGCGGGGGGGTGATGAGCAGTTCTTC. It yields the protein CASSPSQRGGDEQFF.

The chain has TRBV10-1 and TRBJ2-1; TRBD1 aligns across 9 bases. The CDR3 consists of 15 residues. With V trimmed by 8 bases and J by 4 bases, 9 bases remained unmatched. Germline V gene data show CDR1 as WNHNN and CDR2 as SYGVQD (reference sequence). CDR3 sequence (DNA): TGCGCCAGCTCCCCCGGGACAGGGAAATACAATGAGCAGTTCTTC. It encodes CASSPGTGKYNEQFF.

The chain is built from TRBV27 and TRBJ2-3; D is unresolved. V was clipped by 3 bases and J by 0 bases, with 4 bases between them. The V gene's germline CDR1 is MNHEY and CDR2 SMNVEV (reference sequence). The CDR3 is made up of 13 amino acids. CDR3 DNA: TGTGCCAGCAGTTTCTCTAGCACAGATACGCAGTATTTT. This gives the protein CASSFSSTDTQYF.

Only one count was recorded for this clone. The chain is built from TRBV10-3 and TRBJ2-7, with 7 bases fitting TRBD1. Trimming at V came to 3 bases and at J to 6 bases, leaving 8 bases not matched to a gene. CDR1 and CDR2 (germline): ENHRY, SYGVKD. The CDR3 loop spans 14 amino acids. CDR3 sequence (DNA): TGTGCCATCAGTGACTATCACAGGGGTAGCGAGCAGTACTTC. Amino acids: CAISDYHRGSEQYF.

The gene calls are TRBV5-1 and TRBJ1-1, with 9 positions matching TRBD1. This CDR3 has 15 amino acids. Losses at the gene ends were 3 bases for V and 3 bases for J; bases not matched to a gene: 6. CDR1 SGHRS and CDR2 YFSETQ come from the germline V gene. The CDR3 here is CASSYGDREDTEAFF. CDR3 sequence (DNA): TGCGCCAGCAGCTATGGGGACAGGGAGGACACTGAAGCTTTCTTT.

The chain links TRBV4-1 to TRBJ2-1; TRBD2 matches at 8 bases. This CDR3 is built from 15 residues. With V trimmed by 3 bases and J by 4 bases, 5 bases remained unmatched. The germline gives CDR1 MGHRA, CDR2 YSYEKL. CDR3 region: CASSQASGRYNEQFF. CDR3 in DNA: TGCGCCAGCAGCCAGGCTAGCGGGCGATACAATGAGCAGTTCTTC.

This clone was seen once. This chain joins TRBV28 and TRBJ2-7; 8 nucleotides match TRBD1. The CDR3 consists of 15 residues. Germline V CDR1 and CDR2: MDHEN, SYDVKM. V lost 3 bases and J lost 2; bases outside the gene matches: 6. CDR3 amino acids: CASSFADRVPYEQYF. CDR3 nucleotides: TGTGCCAGCAGTTTCGCGGACAGGGTACCCTACGAGCAGTACTTC. Full variable domain (outside the CDR3, taken from reference TRBV28 and TRBJ2-7): DVKVTQSSRYLVKRTGEKVFLECVQDMDHENMFWYRQDPGLGLRLIYFSYDVKMKEKGDIPEGYSVSREKKERFSLILESASTNQTSMYLCASSFADRVPYEQYFGPGTRLTVT.

This clone was seen once. The J gene is TRBJ1-1, the V gene TRBV14; 7 bases line up with TRBD1. CDR1 SGHDN and CDR2 FVKESK come from the germline V gene. Germline trimming cut 1 base from V and 4 bases from J; bases unmatched to any gene: 9. This CDR3 has 16 residues. The CDR3 DNA reads TGTGCCAGCAGCCAAGGCGGCAGGGGGTTAGGCACTGAAGCTTTCTTT. Protein product: CASSQGGRGLGTEAFF.

The chain links TRBV6-5 to TRBJ1-4, with D possibly TRBD1 on 6 matching bases. The germline V gene has CDR1 MNHEY and CDR2 SVGAGI. The CDR3 consists of 15 residues. The V gene lost 6 bases and the J gene lost 8 bases, with 19 bases spanning the gap. The CDR3 coding sequence is TGTGCCAGCAGGAGGGCCCAAAACAGGGTGGAAAAACTGTTTTTT. This gives the protein CASRRAQNRVEKLFF.

V and J are TRBV28 and TRBJ2-1; D is possibly TRBD2 (5 bases). V was pared by 6 bases and J by 9 bases, with 9 bases between. This CDR3 contains 11 residues. Germline V gene sequence: CDR1 MDHEN, CDR2 SYDVKM. The CDR3 nucleotides are TGTGCCAGCAGAAGGAGCGGTGAGCAGTTCTTC. It is translated as CASRRSGEQFF.

This sequence joins TRBV7-9 and TRBJ1-5; 9 bases line up with TRBD1. The CDR3 is made up of 14 amino acids. V gave up 5 bases and J gave up 2 bases; unmatched junction bases: 1. Looked up from germline, CDR1 is SEHNR and CDR2 is FQNEAQ (reference sequence). CDR3 DNA: TGTGCCAGCAGCCGGGACAGGGGCAATCAGCCCCAGCATTTT. Translating it yields CASSRDRGNQPQHF.

The V call is TRBV18, the J call TRBJ1-2; TRBD1 might be the D (5 bases). CDR1 and CDR2 from the germline V gene are KGHSH and LQKENI. The CDR3 covers 13 residues. The V end was cut by 4 bases, the J end by 3 bases, with 9 bases between. The CDR3 DNA reads as TGTGCCAGCTCACGGTCGACAGACTATGGCTACACCTTC. It encodes CASSRSTDYGYTF.

This chain links TRBV19 with TRBJ1-2, with 7 bases identical to TRBD1. The CDR3 runs 14 residues. CDR1 and CDR2 from the germline V gene are LNHDA and SQIVND (reference sequence). The junction had 8 bases not matched to a gene; V was cut back by 6 bases and J by 4 bases. For the CDR3, the DNA is TGTGCCAGTAGGCTCCAAGGGGGCTTCTATGGCTACACCTTC. Protein product: CASRLQGGFYGYTF.